One sample yielded the 15 T cell receptor beta chains listed below, sequenced in a study of metastatic and nonmetastatic thyroid tumors. TCRdb re-analyzed the PCR reads using MiXCR. The sample holds roughly 20,000 clones, about 25% seen once. Treatment of any kind had been given to no patient before thyroid surgery. The specimen was blood. These receptors originate from a female donor with papillary thyroid cancer or a benign thyroid nodule (not recorded which). Some clones in this sample may be carry-over from other donors' samples.

By its share, this clone is medium-sized. V is TRBV20-1 and J is TRBJ2-7; D is undetermined. Germline CDR1 is DFQATT and CDR2 is SNEGSKA (reference sequence). The CDR3 consists of 12 residues. Trimming took off 4 bases at V and 3 bases at J, with 10 bases between the two ends. The CDR3 region is CSAKPENYEQYF. Written as DNA, the CDR3 is TGCAGTGCTAAGCCTGAGAACTACGAGCAGTACTTC.

This clone was observed at least ten times. This chain uses TRBV3-1 with TRBJ2-3; no clear D. Per germline, CDR1 LGHDT and CDR2 YNNKEL (reference sequence). V lost 4 bases, J lost 0 bases, and 8 bases lay in between. The CDR3 has 14 amino acids. The chain's CDR3 is CASSPHASTDTQYF. The CDR3 region has the DNA TGTGCCAGCAGCCCCCACGCTAGCACAGATACGCAGTATTTT.

The CDR3 DNA reads TGTGCCAGCAGCCCTAGCTCCGGGACAGGGGCGGCACCCCTCCACTTT. Amino acids: CASSPSSGTGAAPLHF. The V and J genes are TRBV11-2 and TRBJ1-6; the match to TRBD1 covers 10 bases. Germline-derived CDR1 and CDR2 are SGHAT and FQNNGV. With 5 bases clipped from V and 11 bases from J, the junction kept 12 bases outside the gene matches. The CDR3 runs to 16 residues.

This clone appeared many times. The chain employs TRBV15 and TRBJ2-2, with D uncertain. There are 14 residues in the CDR3. Per the germline V gene, CDR1 is LNHNV and CDR2 is YYDKDF (reference sequence). Deletions cut 4 bases from V and 1 base from J, with 7 bases between. The CDR3: CATSKNRNTGELFF. The CDR3 bases are TGTGCCACCAGCAAAAACAGGAACACCGGGGAGCTGTTTTTT.

This clone has more than one count but fewer than ten. This chain joins TRBV4-1 and TRBJ2-3, with D perhaps being TRBD1 or TRBD2 (6 bases each). Germline lookup yields CDR1 MGHRA and CDR2 YSYEKL. The CDR3 has 16 amino acids. With 4 bases removed from V and 1 base from J, the gap between germline ends came to 15 bases. CDR3 region: CASSPAFRGGTDTQYF. CDR3 nucleotides: TGCGCCAGCAGCCCAGCGTTTAGGGGGGGCACAGATACGCAGTATTTT.

Sample share makes this clone medium-sized (0.01 to 0.1%). CDR3 region: CASSSTAGTGKRYSNQPQHF. The CDR3 DNA reads TGTGCCAGCAGTTCGACCGCCGGGACCGGGAAACGATATAGCAATCAGCCCCAGCATTTT. The gene calls are TRBV28 and TRBJ1-5, with D possibly TRBD1 on 5 matching bases. Germline-derived CDR1 and CDR2 are MDHEN and SYDVKM. Trimming shortened V by 4 bases and J by 0 bases, and 25 bases separated the two germline ends. The CDR3 loop spans 20 amino acids.

The chain employs TRBV2 and TRBJ1-1; D is perhaps TRBD1 (6 bases). V was cut by 6 bases and J by 7 bases, with 36 bases left in between. The CDR3 is 20 residues long. Germline V gene sequence: CDR1 SNHLY, CDR2 FYNNEI. This chain's CDR3 is CASRKLGTTGPREPISEAFF. In DNA form, the CDR3 reads TGTGCCAGCAGGAAGTTAGGGACGACAGGCCCTCGAGAACCGATCAGTGAAGCTTTCTTT.

By proportion, this clone is medium-sized. The V and J genes are TRBV24-1 and TRBJ2-3, with D possibly matching TRBD1 (6 bases). V was shortened by 4 bases and J by 4 bases, with 17 bases between the two germline ends. The germline V gene has CDR1 KGHDR and CDR2 SFDVKD. The CDR3 consists of 16 residues. The CDR3 region is CATSDLVTGRADTQYF. CDR3 nucleotide sequence: TGTGCCACCAGTGACCTGGTGACAGGCAGGGCAGATACGCAGTATTTT.

This clone is deemed medium-sized. Other DNA sequences in this sample translate to the same CDR3. The CDR3 loop reads CASSLARTGGNSGKLFF. The CDR3 nucleotides are TGTGCCAGCAGCTTAGCCCGGACAGGGGGCAATAGCGGAAAACTGTTTTTT. V is TRBV7-2 and J is TRBJ1-4, with TRBD1 matching over 11 bases. This CDR3 contains 17 residues. V lost 0 bases and J lost 10; bases outside the gene matches: 10. The germline CDR1 and CDR2 sequences are SGHTA and FQGNSA.

The table lists this clone with many counts. The CDR3 is CASSERGRGGNNEQFF. Written as DNA, the CDR3 is TGTGCCAGCAGTGAAAGGGGCCGGGGGGGGAACAATGAGCAGTTCTTC. The chain joins TRBV6-1 to TRBJ2-1; 8 nucleotides align to TRBD2. Germline V CDR1 and CDR2: MNHNS, SASEGT. V dropped 2 bases and J dropped 5; count of bases not matched to a gene: 8. This CDR3 contains 16 residues.

Many counts were recorded for this clone. The chain is built from TRBV20-1 and TRBJ2-1, with 7 bases lining up with TRBD2. The CDR3 is made up of 16 amino acids. Germline trimming cut 0 bases from V and 4 bases from J; bases unmatched to any gene: 9. Germline V gene sequence: CDR1 DFQATT, CDR2 SNEGSKA (reference sequence). CDR3 residues: CSARDLLAGVYNEQFF. CDR3 coding DNA: TGCAGTGCTAGAGATCTCCTCGCGGGGGTTTACAATGAGCAGTTCTTC.

This clone occurred many times. The chain joins TRBV12-3 or TRBV12-4 to TRBJ2-1, with TRBD2 matching over 12 bases. The CDR3 spans 14 residues. Trimming at V came to 7 bases and at J to 4 bases, leaving 2 bases not matched to a gene. The CDR3 spells CASTGTSGYNEQFF. CDR3 DNA: TGTGCCAGCACCGGGACTAGCGGGTACAATGAGCAGTTCTTC.

This clone appeared many times. The chain employs TRBV20-1 and TRBJ1-1; D uncertain. Germline V gene sequence: CDR1 DFQATT, CDR2 SNEGSKA (reference sequence). CDR3 length equals 13 residues. Trimming removed 4 bases at V and 0 bases at J, with 9 bases between. In DNA, the CDR3 is TGCAGTGCTACACCGAGGATGAACACTGAAGCTTTCTTT. Translating gives CSATPRMNTEAFF.

In its sample, this clone was seen many times. The CDR3 DNA follows: TGTGCCAGCAGCACGCAGGGGGGCACTTCCCATCTTTCGGGGACCGGGGAGCTGTTTTTT. Residues: CASSTQGGTSHLSGTGELFF. V is TRBV13 and J is TRBJ2-2, with D maybe TRBD1 (7 bases). The CDR3 has 20 amino acids. The germline V gene encodes CDR1 PRHDT and CDR2 FYEKMQ (reference sequence). The V end lost 5 bases, the J end lost 5 bases, and 30 bases lay between the germline ends.

In regard to this clone: Relative to the germline gene, one junction end is altered; a read error may explain this. The chain has TRBV6-2 or TRBV6-3 and TRBJ2-1; D is possibly TRBD1 or TRBD2 (6 bases each). The germline V gene has CDR1 MNHEY and CDR2 SVGEGT. This CDR3 is built from 14 residues. The DNA for the CDR3 is TGTGCCAGCATTTACTCGAAGGGGGGCATTGAGCAGTTCTTC. Translating gives CASIYSKGGIEQFF.